Many counts were recorded for the clone carrying this TCR beta chain. Amplified TCR beta CDR3 regions came from RNA transcripts. A set of HTBI primers served as the primers for a first-round RT-PCR of the TCR CDR3. TCRdb recomputed calls from the multiplex PCR reads with MiXCR, one row per CDR3 protein. There are about 840,000 distinct CDR3 sequences in the sample; around 39% occur only once, and 8.9% lies in the top ten. The sample is drawn from a study of T cells in Graves' hyperthyroidism and ophthalmopathy. Patients showing uncontrolled infection, other autoimmune disease, pregnancy or lactation were ineligible. With 11 bases clipped from V and 2 bases from J, the junction kept 5 bases outside the gene matches. Per germline, CDR1 LNHDA and CDR2 SQIVND (reference sequence). This CDR3 comprises 14 residues.

The source of this sequence is a man aged 18 to 35 with Graves' hyperthyroidism. The J gene is TRBJ1-3, the V gene TRBV19; 11 bases agree with TRBD1. The sequenced sample was blood. The CDR3 protein is CASRGQGAGNTIYF. Written as DNA, the CDR3 is TGTGCCTCGAGGGGACAGGGGGCTGGAAACACCATATATTTT.